Following are 22 T cell receptor beta chains from one sample sequenced in a study of blood T cell repertoires in COVID-19. Here immunoSEQ multiplex PCR was the method, and the copy in TCRdb shows in-frame clones only, minus some. Altogether roughly 500,000 clones are present, about 88% being singletons, with the ten largest covering roughly 8.5%. Source material: PBMCs or T cells enriched from blood (not recorded which). The source of these receptors is a woman aged 60 to 75 who had recovered from COVID-19.

V gene TRBV19 combines with J gene TRBJ2-6; D perhaps matches TRBD2 (5 bases). The CDR3 covers 15 residues. Germline values: CDR1 LNHDA, CDR2 SQIVND (reference sequence). The germline V and J ends were trimmed by 6 bases and 2 bases, with 11 bases remaining between them. The chain's CDR3 is CASRRSGAGANVLTF. The CDR3 DNA sequence: TGTGCCAGTAGGAGATCCGGGGCTGGGGCCAACGTCCTGACTTTC. Complete variable domain (other parts from reference TRBV19 and TRBJ2-6): DGGITQSPKYLFRKEGQNVTLSCEQNLNHDAMYWYRQDPGQGLRLIYYSQIVNDFQKGDIAEGYSVSREKKESFPLTVTSAQKNPTAFYLCASRRSGAGANVLTFGAGSRLTVL.

The J gene is TRBJ2-2, the V gene TRBV5-4, with 7 bases lining up with TRBD2. The length of the CDR3 is 17 residues. After removal of 0 bases from V and 2 bases from J, the junction contained 7 bases not matched to a gene. In germline, CDR1 is SGHNT, CDR2 YYREEE (reference sequence). CDR3 in DNA: TGTGCCAGCAGCTTGGGGGCGGCTAGCGGTAACACCGGGGAGCTGTTTTTT. This codes for CASSLGAASGNTGELFF.

The rearrangement joins TRBV4-1 to TRBJ2-3; 12 bases line up with TRBD1. Germline trimming cut 2 bases from V and 4 bases from J; bases unmatched to any gene: 10. The germline CDR1 and CDR2 sequences are MGHRA and YSYEKL. This CDR3 is built from 18 residues. The CDR3 loop is CASSQTSGDRGRSDTQYF. In DNA, the CDR3 is TGCGCCAGCAGCCAAACGTCCGGGGACAGGGGGCGATCAGATACGCAGTATTTT.

The chain joins TRBV7-8 to TRBJ1-2; D gene ambiguous. Trimming removed 3 bases at V and 0 bases at J, with 17 bases between. The length of the CDR3 is 17 residues. The germline CDR1 and CDR2 sequences are SGHVS and FQNEAQ. The CDR3 spells CASSFGGQVDPNYGYTF. CDR3 DNA: TGTGCCAGCAGCTTTGGAGGGCAGGTCGACCCTAACTATGGCTACACCTTC.

The V gene is TRBV5-1, the J gene TRBJ2-7; D might be TRBD2 (5 bases). The length of the CDR3 is 12 residues. V was clipped by 4 bases and J by 5 bases, with 10 bases between them. CDR1 and CDR2 (germline): SGHRS, YFSETQ. The DNA of the CDR3 is TGCGCCAGCAGCCCTAGACTAAACGAGCAGTACTTC. It encodes CASSPRLNEQYF.

This clone has just a few counts. The chain uses TRBV2 and TRBJ1-5; D call uncertain. Germline loops: CDR1 SNHLY, CDR2 FYNNEI. The CDR3 length is 16 residues. V dropped 3 bases and J dropped 3 bases, with 15 bases sitting between them. CDR3 residues: CASSDPQLNFNQPQHF. DNA of the CDR3: TGTGCCAGCAGTGACCCCCAACTAAACTTCAATCAGCCCCAGCATTTT.

V gene TRBV15 combines with J gene TRBJ2-7, with D maybe TRBD1 (6 bases). From germline, CDR1 is LNHNV and CDR2 YYDKDF (reference sequence). The CDR3 has 15 residues. V lost 0 bases, J lost 5 bases, and 14 bases lay in between. The DNA for the CDR3 is TGTGCCACCAGCAGAGATCGGGGTACAGGGAACGAGCAGTACGTC. It translates to CATSRDRGTGNEQYV.

The gene calls are TRBV5-1 and TRBJ1-1; possible D gene TRBD1, 5 bases. The CDR3 loop spans 14 amino acids. V was clipped by 4 bases and J by 1 base, with 11 bases between them. The germline V gene has CDR1 SGHRS and CDR2 YFSETQ. CDR3 region: CASSRMTENTEAFF. In nucleotides, the CDR3 is TGCGCCAGCAGCCGGATGACAGAGAACACTGAAGCTTTCTTT.

V usage is TRBV11-3 and J usage is TRBJ2-3; tentatively, D is TRBD2 (6 bases). V gave up 0 bases and J gave up 2 bases, with 15 bases separating them. This CDR3 region has 17 residues. Germline values: CDR1 SGHNT, CDR2 YENEEA. The CDR3 region has the DNA TGTGCCAGCAGCTTAGACTCCGGAGGGCTCCCCACAGATACGCAGTATTTT. This sequence encodes CASSLDSGGLPTDTQYF.

This clone was detected a few times. The chain couples TRBV6-5 to TRBJ2-7, with D possibly matching TRBD1 (5 bases). The germline V gene has CDR1 MNHEY and CDR2 SVGAGI. Trimming removed 2 bases at V and 2 bases at J, with 7 bases between. CDR3 length: 13 amino acids. The CDR3, as DNA: TGTGCCAGCAGTTACGACAGCACCTACGAGCAGTACTTC. Protein: CASSYDSTYEQYF.

The V call is TRBV27, the J call TRBJ1-5; a weak D match, TRBD1 (5 bases). The germline V gene encodes CDR1 MNHEY and CDR2 SMNVEV (reference sequence). CDR3 length: 12 amino acids. Trimming removed 6 bases at V and 6 bases at J, with 9 bases between. CDR3 in amino acids: CASRSGAQPQHF. The CDR3 DNA sequence: TGTGCCAGCAGAAGCGGGGCTCAGCCCCAGCATTTT.

V usage is TRBV30 and J usage is TRBJ2-2, with 9 bases matching TRBD2. Trimming cost V 1 base and J 2 bases; bases outside gene matches: 11. This CDR3 has 18 amino acids. Germline V gene lookup returns CDR1 GTSNPN and CDR2 SVGIG (reference sequence). CDR3 sequence (DNA): TGTGCCTGGAGTGCTGGTTGGCTAGCGGGGAGAAACACCGGGGAGCTGTTTTTT. Amino acids: CAWSAGWLAGRNTGELFF.

This rearrangement joins TRBV30 to TRBJ2-1; D may be TRBD2 (6 bases). V lost 3 bases and J lost 7, with 7 bases in between. Germline V gene sequence: CDR1 GTSNPN, CDR2 SVGIG (reference sequence). This CDR3 region has 11 residues. The CDR3 reads CAWRAGNEQFF. Written as DNA, the CDR3 is TGTGCCTGGAGGGCGGGAAATGAGCAGTTCTTC.

This clone was observed a handful of times. The V gene is TRBV7-9, the J gene TRBJ1-2; D possibly corresponds to TRBD1 (5 bases). Looked up from germline, CDR1 is SEHNR and CDR2 is FQNEAQ (reference sequence). V was trimmed by 1 base and J by 4 bases, leaving 10 bases between them. The CDR3 has 14 amino acids. CDR3 sequence (DNA): TGTGCCAGCAGCTTAGTAGTCGACAGCTATGGCTACACCTTC. Translated, it gives CASSLVVDSYGYTF.

The chain employs TRBV3-1 (or the pseudogene TRBV3-2) and TRBJ2-1; 11 bases are a match to TRBD1. The V gene's germline CDR1 is LGHDT and CDR2 YNNKEL (reference sequence). The V segment lost 4 bases and the J segment 5 bases; nucleotides outside the gene matches: 4. The length of the CDR3 is 15 residues. CDR3 nucleotides: TGTGCCAGCAGCCCCCGGGACAGGGGGGACAATGAGCAGTTCTTC. It encodes CASSPRDRGDNEQFF.

This clone occurred a few times. The V call is TRBV4-1, the J call TRBJ1-5; maybe TRBD1 (6 bases). V lost 3 bases and J lost 4, with 10 bases in between. Germline assignment: CDR1 MGHRA and CDR2 YSYEKL. The CDR3 has 14 amino acids. This chain's CDR3 is CASSQRTDNQPQHF. The CDR3 DNA reads TGCGCCAGCAGCCAGCGGACAGATAATCAGCCCCAGCATTTT.

This clone appeared once. The CDR3 here is CASSVMNTEAFF. Written as DNA, the CDR3 is TGTGCCAGCAGTGTTATGAACACTGAAGCTTTCTTT. This chain joins TRBV5-4 and TRBJ1-1; D gene unclear. The CDR3 runs 12 residues. Germline V gene sequence: CDR1 SGHNT, CDR2 YYREEE (reference sequence). Trimming stripped 5 bases from V and 0 bases from J, with 5 bases between. The full variable domain, in which reference TRBV5-4 and TRBJ1-1 provide the parts outside the CDR3, is ETGVTQSPTHLIKTRGQQVTLRCSSQSGHNTVSWYQQALGQGPQFIFQYYREEENGRGNFPPRFSGLQFPNYSSELNVNALELDDSALYLCASSVMNTEAFFGQGTRLTVV.

The chain joins TRBV5-4 to TRBJ2-1, with TRBD2 matching over 9 bases. V gave up 2 bases and J gave up 4 bases; unmatched junction bases: 4. The CDR3 extends over 15 amino acids. Germline loops: CDR1 SGHNT, CDR2 YYREEE (reference sequence). CDR3 in DNA: TGTGCCAGCAGCTTATTTAGCGGGGGATACAATGAGCAGTTCTTC. It codes for CASSLFSGGYNEQFF.

This clone occurred once. This chain connects TRBV12-3 or TRBV12-4 to TRBJ2-2; perhaps TRBD2 as D (5 bases). V was trimmed by 5 bases and J by 9 bases, leaving 13 bases between them. There are 13 residues in the CDR3. Written as DNA, the CDR3 is TGTGCCAGCAGTCCGCAGAACGGGAGGGAGCTGTTTTTT. This encodes CASSPQNGRELFF.

This clone is a singleton in its sample. The J gene is TRBJ2-3, the V gene TRBV4-2, with 10 bases identical to TRBD1. Germline values: CDR1 LGHNA, CDR2 YNFKEQ. V lost 1 base to trimming and J lost 4 bases; unmatched junction nucleotides: 2. CDR3 length: 15 amino acids. The CDR3 protein is CASSQGGQGPDTQYF. The CDR3 coding sequence is TGTGCCAGCAGCCAAGGGGGACAGGGGCCAGATACGCAGTATTTT.

The rearrangement links TRBV4-1 to TRBJ2-5, with 13 bases lining up with TRBD2. Germline V CDR1 and CDR2: MGHRA, YSYEKL. This CDR3 has 17 amino acids. V was pared by 2 bases and J by 2 bases, with 5 bases of the junction left unmatched. In nucleotides, the CDR3 is TGCGCCAGCAGCCAACCGATGACTAGCGGGGGGCAAGAGACCCAGTACTTC. Its protein is CASSQPMTSGGQETQYF.

This rearrangement joins TRBV19 to TRBJ1-5; D is unclear. The CDR3 consists of 15 residues. Germline loops: CDR1 LNHDA, CDR2 SQIVND (reference sequence). V was cut by 3 bases and J by 0 bases, with 9 bases left in between. The chain's CDR3 is CASSILGSSNQPQHF. The CDR3 region has the DNA TGTGCCAGTAGTATTCTGGGGAGTAGCAATCAGCCCCAGCATTTT. The variable domain in full, completed from reference TRBV19 and TRBJ1-5, reads DGGITQSPKYLFRKEGQNVTLSCEQNLNHDAMYWYRQDPGQGLRLIYYSQIVNDFQKGDIAEGYSVSREKKESFPLTVTSAQKNPTAFYLCASSILGSSNQPQHFGDGTRLSIL.